This TCR beta chain was recorded in a study of T cells in Graves' hyperthyroidism and ophthalmopathy. Regarding the study as a whole: Model predictions of ophthalmopathy came a median about 6.3 months before onset.

Authors of the study amplified TCR beta CDR3 regions from RNA transcripts. Primed by the HTBI set, a first-round RT-PCR was run on the TCR CDR3. Using its own MiXCR run on the multiplex PCR reads, TCRdb lists one record per CDR3 protein. The sample includes under 250,000 distinct CDR3 sequences, almost 25% of them seen just once. This clonotype was found many times. Its antigen is not known. This CDR3 has 13 residues. Deletions cut 2 bases from V and 7 bases from J, with 12 bases between. The chain employs TRBV12-3 or TRBV12-4 and TRBJ2-7, with D possibly being TRBD1 (5 bases). The sample taken for sequencing was blood. The source is a woman in her thirties or forties with Graves' ophthalmopathy. Here the CDR3 reads CASSLLGLLEQYF. CDR3 in DNA: TGTGCCAGCAGTTTATTGGGGCTGTTGGAGCAGTACTTC.